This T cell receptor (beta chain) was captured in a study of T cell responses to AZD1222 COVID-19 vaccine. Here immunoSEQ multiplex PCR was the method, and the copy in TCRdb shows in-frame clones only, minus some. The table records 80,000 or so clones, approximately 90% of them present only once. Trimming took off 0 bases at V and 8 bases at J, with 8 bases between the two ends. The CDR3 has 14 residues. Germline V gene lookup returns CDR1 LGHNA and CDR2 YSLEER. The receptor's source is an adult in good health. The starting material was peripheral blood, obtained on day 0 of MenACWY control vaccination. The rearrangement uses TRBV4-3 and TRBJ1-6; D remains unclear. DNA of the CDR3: TGCGCCAGCAGCCAAGAAGGAAGGGATTCACCCCTCCACTTT. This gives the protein CASSQEGRDSPLHF.